The sequence of this T cell receptor (beta chain) was determined in a study of blood T cell repertoires in COVID-19. Overall study: T cells, B-cell-depleted T cells, or PBMCs supplied cDNA or gDNA.

Per germline, CDR1 GTSNPN and CDR2 SVGIG (reference sequence). The length of the CDR3 is 15 residues. Losses at the gene ends were 3 bases for V and 7 bases for J; bases not matched to a gene: 4. Method: immunoSEQ multiplex PCR; TCRdb's copy keeps in-frame clones and lacks some. The sample contains under 250,000 clones, roughly 80% of which appear only once. The receptor's source is a woman aged 60 to 75 with active or convalescent COVID-19. The specimen sequenced was peripheral blood. The rearrangement joins TRBV30 to TRBJ2-2; 14 nucleotides align to TRBD2. CDR3 in DNA: TGTGCCTGGAGGGGACTAGCGGGAGCGGGCGGGGAGCTGTTTTTT. This sequence encodes CAWRGLAGAGGELFF. Supplemented by reference TRBV30 and TRBJ2-2, the full variable domain reads SQTIHQWPATLVQPVGSPLSLECTVEGTSNPNLYWYRQAAGRGLQLLFYSVGIGQISSEVPQNLSASRPQDRQFILSSKKLLLSDSGFYLCAWRGLAGAGGELFFGEGSRLTVL.